This TCR beta chain was identified in a study of T cells after yellow fever vaccination. At the level of the study: Fractions low in cell number were prepared with SMART-Seq v4 Ultra Low Input. Study-wide results and caveats: One caveat is that FACS-sorted repertoires could contain abundant clonotypes contaminating from the bulk population. Boosting was followed by the reappearance of most primary-vaccination clones (96% CD4, 85% to 90% CD8).

TCRdb re-derived calls from the 5' RACE reads in MiXCR, one entry per CDR3 protein. The sample consists of about 350,000 distinct CDR3 sequences, approximately 10% of them appearing once. The CDR3 contains 17 residues. V dropped 1 base and J dropped 2 bases, with 18 bases sitting between them. Germline V lookup: CDR1 SGHVS, CDR2 FQNEAQ. This clonotype has at least ten counts. Its target is not known. The sequence derives from a young man who received the YFV17D yellow fever vaccine. The rearrangement links TRBV7-8 to TRBJ2-7; D may be TRBD1 (6 bases). The specimen comprised PBMCs, sampled on the day of the first yellow fever vaccination. This CDR3 reads CASSLGPATGIPYEQYF. CDR3 nucleotide sequence: TGTGCCAGCAGCTTAGGACCCGCAACAGGGATCCCCTACGAGCAGTACTTC.